This TCR beta chain was observed in a study of control samples from healthy donors and cancer patients. Germline trimming cut 8 bases from V and 7 bases from J; bases unmatched to any gene: 11. The CDR3 has 16 amino acids. Germline CDR1 MNHEY, CDR2 SMNVEV (reference sequence). This clone is a singleton in its sample. Sequencing was performed with immunoSEQ multiplex PCR; in TCRdb, only in-frame clones are kept and a portion is missing. The table lists over 100,000 clones, about 91% of them singletons. The sequence derives from a woman younger than 35 in good health. The sequenced sample was blood. The chain carries TRBV27 and TRBJ2-1, with TRBD2 identical over 13 bases. The CDR3 sequence is CASLTSGGPRLNEQFF. CDR3 DNA sequence: TGTGCCAGCCTGACTAGCGGGGGGCCCCGTCTGAATGAGCAGTTCTTC.